This TCR beta chain derives from a study of blood T cell repertoires in COVID-19. In germline, CDR1 is SGDLS, CDR2 YYNGEE. V lost 4 bases, J lost 3 bases, and 25 bases lay in between. CDR3 size: 18 residues. As processed by the authors: It was from reference gene primer amplification that nucleated cell counts were estimated. Assay: immunoSEQ multiplex PCR; the TCRdb copy retains only in-frame clones and omits some. That table gives V, J and clone size, and the DNA gave D and trimming. The sample includes fewer than 500,000 clones, around 91% of them seen just once. Material for sequencing was PBMCs or T cells enriched from blood (not recorded which). V and J are TRBV9 and TRBJ1-1, with D maybe TRBD1 (6 bases). This clonotype was obtained from a young man who had recovered from COVID-19. The CDR3 here is CASSQGIQASGGDTEAFF. The CDR3 bases are TGTGCCAGCAGCCAGGGGATACAGGCCTCCGGGGGGGACACTGAAGCTTTCTTT.